Each of the 24 T cell receptor beta chains below was sequenced from the same sample in a study of immune evolution from preneoplasia to lung adenocarcinoma. Measured with immunoSEQ multiplex PCR; TCRdb has only the in-frame clones, and not every one. The table shows roughly 13,000 clones, with less than 85% occurring only once. Sequences were obtained from FFPE minimally invasive lung adenocarcinoma tissue. These receptors all come from a person between 70 and 80 years old with lung adenocarcinoma.

The gene calls are TRBV28 and TRBJ2-7; a possible D gene is TRBD1 (6 bases). Trimming cost V 7 bases and J 7 bases, with 20 bases left between them. Germline V gene sequence: CDR1 MDHEN, CDR2 SYDVKM. The CDR3 length is 14 residues. In DNA form, the CDR3 reads TGTGCCAGCACCTCTAGCCTGGGGACATGGGAGCAGTACTTC. It yields the protein CASTSSLGTWEQYF.

The chain uses TRBV25-1 and TRBJ2-7, with 9 bases identical to TRBD2. This CDR3 comprises 14 residues. The V segment lost 6 bases and the J segment 1 base; nucleotides outside the gene matches: 4. Per germline, CDR1 MGHDK and CDR2 SYGVNS. The CDR3 region has the DNA TGTGCCAGCAGCCGCGCGGGAGGGTCCTACGAGCAGTACTTC. This translates into CASSRAGGSYEQYF.

The genes are TRBV2 and TRBJ2-6, with D possibly being TRBD1 or TRBD2 (5 bases each). The V and J ends lost 6 bases and 2 bases respectively, with 5 bases between them. The germline gives CDR1 SNHLY, CDR2 FYNNEI. This CDR3 is 13 amino acids long. CDR3 sequence (DNA): TGTGCCAGCAGGGGGGCTGGGGCCAACGTCCTGACTTTC. Its translation: CASRGAGANVLTF.

The V call is TRBV10-3, the J call TRBJ2-7; no clear D gene. V dropped 0 bases and J dropped 4 bases, with 4 bases sitting between them. The CDR3 spans 12 residues. Germline CDR1 is ENHRY and CDR2 is SYGVKD. CDR3 loop: CAISESEYEQYF. CDR3 sequence (DNA): TGTGCCATCAGTGAGTCGGAGTACGAGCAGTACTTC.

V gene TRBV28 combines with J gene TRBJ2-2; D not certain. The germline V gene encodes CDR1 MDHEN and CDR2 SYDVKM. V lost 3 bases and J lost 1, with 12 bases in between. The CDR3 covers 16 residues. The CDR3 region is CASSFSGSGNTGELFF. CDR3 nucleotides: TGTGCCAGCAGTTTCTCGGGTTCGGGGAACACCGGGGAGCTGTTTTTT.

The genes are TRBV11-2 and TRBJ1-2, with D uncertain. Trimming took off 5 bases at V and 6 bases at J, with 16 bases between the two ends. The germline V gene encodes CDR1 SGHAT and CDR2 FQNNGV. CDR3 length: 14 amino acids. The CDR3 DNA follows: TGTGCCAGCAGCCCGGGTCCTTTTGAGGATGGCTACACCTTC. This translates into CASSPGPFEDGYTF. Full variable domain (outside the CDR3, taken from reference TRBV11-2 and TRBJ1-2): EAGVAQSPRYKIIEKRQSVAFWCNPISGHATLYWYQQILGQGPKLLIQFQNNGVVDDSQLPKDRFSAERLKGVDSTLKIQPAKLEDSAVYLCASSPGPFEDGYTFGSGTRLTVV.

The chain uses TRBV10-3 and TRBJ2-6; no reliable D call. Looked up from germline, CDR1 is ENHRY and CDR2 is SYGVKD. There are 13 residues in the CDR3. Trimming took 10 bases from V and 0 from J, leaving 7 bases between them. This chain's CDR3 is CATYISGANVLTF. CDR3 DNA sequence: TGTGCCACCTATATCTCTGGGGCCAACGTCCTGACTTTC.

V is TRBV6-1 and J is TRBJ1-1; D is unclear. The CDR3 length is 16 residues. Germline lookup yields CDR1 MNHNS and CDR2 SASEGT. Trimming stripped 1 base from V and 2 bases from J, with 14 bases between. Written as DNA, the CDR3 is TGTGCCAGCAGTGAAGTCGGGCAACAGTTTAACACTGAAGCTTTCTTT. Its protein product is CASSEVGQQFNTEAFF.

This chain uses TRBV6-1 with TRBJ2-7; TRBD1 is a possible D gene (5 bases). V gave up 2 bases and J gave up 4 bases, with 6 bases separating them. Germline V gene sequence: CDR1 MNHNS, CDR2 SASEGT. The CDR3 has 12 amino acids. CDR3 in amino acids: CASSEQGYEQYF. The CDR3 DNA sequence: TGTGCCAGCAGTGAACAGGGATACGAGCAGTACTTC.

This clone was seen only once. The chain has TRBV28 and TRBJ2-1; TRBD2 might be the D (6 bases). Germline-derived CDR1 and CDR2 are MDHEN and SYDVKM. Trimming removed 5 bases from V and 6 bases from J, with 17 bases in between. The CDR3 totals 15 residues. The CDR3 here is CASSPPRLGSNEQFF. CDR3 in DNA: TGTGCCAGCAGTCCCCCGAGACTAGGATCCAATGAGCAGTTCTTC. Combining the CDR3 with reference TRBV28 and TRBJ2-1 gives the whole variable domain DVKVTQSSRYLVKRTGEKVFLECVQDMDHENMFWYRQDPGLGLRLIYFSYDVKMKEKGDIPEGYSVSREKKERFSLILESASTNQTSMYLCASSPPRLGSNEQFFGPGTRLTVL.

This clone occurred a few times. The V gene is TRBV14, the J gene TRBJ2-3, with D unresolved. Germline lookup yields CDR1 SGHDN and CDR2 FVKESK. V lost 3 bases, J lost 6 bases, and 16 bases lay in between. The length of the CDR3 is 15 residues. The CDR3 DNA follows: TGTGCCAGCAGCCATCCCAACCACGAAGGTGATACGCAGTATTTT. Its protein product is CASSHPNHEGDTQYF.

CDR3: CSVSRATFF. In nucleotides, the CDR3 is TGCAGCGTTTCTCGTGCCACTTTCTTT. The V gene is TRBV20-1, the J gene TRBJ1-1; D remains ambiguous. The germline CDR1 and CDR2 sequences are DFQATT and SNEGSKA (reference sequence). This CDR3 region has 9 residues.

The rearrangement links TRBV2 to TRBJ1-1; no reliable D call. The CDR3 is 12 residues long. Trimming removed 6 bases from V and 4 bases from J, with 9 bases in between. Germline lookup yields CDR1 SNHLY and CDR2 FYNNEI. The CDR3 DNA reads as TGTGCCAGCAGGCTGTCTGGCACTGAAGCTTTCTTT. Protein product: CASRLSGTEAFF.

The rearrangement uses TRBV4-1 and TRBJ2-3; TRBD1 is a possible D gene (5 bases). The ends were cut back, 3 bases at V and 6 bases at J, with 10 bases in the middle. The CDR3 extends over 13 amino acids. Per the germline V gene, CDR1 is MGHRA and CDR2 is YSYEKL. CDR3 in amino acids: CASSHLGADTQYF. The CDR3 DNA follows: TGCGCCAGCAGCCATCTAGGGGCGGATACGCAGTATTTT.

In its sample, this clone was seen a few times. The V gene is TRBV5-1, the J gene TRBJ2-7; maybe TRBD1 (6 bases). Germline CDR1 reads SGHRS; CDR2 reads YFSETQ. This CDR3 is built from 12 residues. V lost 0 bases and J 7 bases, leaving 8 bases between the germline ends. The chain's CDR3 is CASSLDREEQYF. The CDR3 nucleotides read TGCGCCAGCAGCTTGGACAGGGAAGAGCAGTACTTC.

The chain carries TRBV12-2 and TRBJ2-7; the D call in the table, TRBD1, was not verified against the DNA. TRBV12-2 is flagged as a pseudogene. This CDR3 has 14 amino acids. The DNA for the CDR3 is TGTGCAAGTCGCTTAGGGGCAGCTAACCCGAAGCAGTACTTC. Its protein is CASRLGAANPKQYF.

The chain joins TRBV7-9 to TRBJ1-6; D gene uncertain. The ends were cut back, 3 bases at V and 6 bases at J, with 6 bases in the middle. CDR1 is SEHNR, CDR2 FQNEAQ, per germline (reference sequence). CDR3 size: 13 residues. The CDR3 region is CASSFSTNSPLHF. The DNA for the CDR3 is TGTGCCAGCAGCTTTAGTACTAATTCACCCCTCCACTTT.

The chain carries TRBV5-6 and TRBJ1-2; D unclear. V shed 2 bases and J shed 8 bases, with 10 bases lying between them. CDR1 SGHDT and CDR2 YYEEEE come from the germline V gene. The CDR3 contains 12 residues. CDR3 protein: CASSLGGVGYTF. The DNA for the CDR3 is TGTGCCAGCAGCTTAGGCGGGGTAGGCTACACCTTC.

V and J are TRBV7-8 and TRBJ2-5; weak D call: TRBD2 (6 bases). V was cut by 0 bases and J by 3 bases, with 14 bases left in between. The germline gives CDR1 SGHVS, CDR2 FQNEAQ. This CDR3 contains 16 residues. CDR3 loop: CASSLASDYIEETQYF. The CDR3 nucleotides read TGTGCCAGCAGCTTAGCGTCGGACTACATCGAAGAGACCCAGTACTTC.

The chain has TRBV28 and TRBJ2-2; D unresolved. The V gene's germline CDR1 is MDHEN and CDR2 SYDVKM. The ends were cut back, 3 bases at V and 3 bases at J, with 5 bases in the middle. CDR3 length equals 13 residues. The CDR3 DNA sequence: TGTGCCAGCAGTTTTGGATACACCGGGGAGCTGTTTTTT. It codes for CASSFGYTGELFF. Looking up the rest from reference TRBV28 and TRBJ2-2 gives the full variable domain: DVKVTQSSRYLVKRTGEKVFLECVQDMDHENMFWYRQDPGLGLRLIYFSYDVKMKEKGDIPEGYSVSREKKERFSLILESASTNQTSMYLCASSFGYTGELFFGEGSRLTVL.

The table lists this clone with a count of one. The chain has TRBV25-1 and TRBJ2-7, with TRBD1 identical over 9 bases. This CDR3 is built from 13 residues. The V and J ends lost 1 base and 11 bases, in that order; junction bases with no gene match: 6. CDR1 is MGHDK and CDR2 is SYGVNS in the germline V gene. Written as DNA, the CDR3 is TGTGCCAGCAGTGAATTGGGACAGGGACGAAAGTACTTC. Its protein is CASSELGQGRKYF.

This rearrangement joins TRBV30 to TRBJ2-2; weak D call: TRBD2 (5 bases). Trimming shortened V by 8 bases and J by 3 bases, and 13 bases separated the two germline ends. Germline CDR1 GTSNPN, CDR2 SVGIG (reference sequence). There are 13 residues in the CDR3. The CDR3 DNA is TGTGCCCGACTAAGAACGGACACCGGGGAGCTGTTTTTT. Translated, it gives CARLRTDTGELFF.

The chain joins TRBV6-5 to TRBJ2-5, with D possibly being TRBD1 (5 bases). Germline-derived CDR1 and CDR2 are MNHEY and SVGAGI. This CDR3 has 13 amino acids. The V gene lost 4 bases and the J gene lost 3 bases, with 9 bases spanning the gap. Written as DNA, the CDR3 is TGTGCCAGCAGTTCCTGGGGCGAAGAGACCCAGTACTTC. Protein product: CASSSWGEETQYF.

This chain links TRBV7-3 with TRBJ2-3; D is undetermined. The V and J ends lost 8 bases and 0 bases respectively, with 9 bases between them. Germline values: CDR1 SGHTA, CDR2 FQGTGA. The CDR3 sequence is 13 residues long. CDR3: CASGVSSTDTQYF. Written as DNA, the CDR3 is TGTGCCAGCGGGGTATCGAGCACAGATACGCAGTATTTT.